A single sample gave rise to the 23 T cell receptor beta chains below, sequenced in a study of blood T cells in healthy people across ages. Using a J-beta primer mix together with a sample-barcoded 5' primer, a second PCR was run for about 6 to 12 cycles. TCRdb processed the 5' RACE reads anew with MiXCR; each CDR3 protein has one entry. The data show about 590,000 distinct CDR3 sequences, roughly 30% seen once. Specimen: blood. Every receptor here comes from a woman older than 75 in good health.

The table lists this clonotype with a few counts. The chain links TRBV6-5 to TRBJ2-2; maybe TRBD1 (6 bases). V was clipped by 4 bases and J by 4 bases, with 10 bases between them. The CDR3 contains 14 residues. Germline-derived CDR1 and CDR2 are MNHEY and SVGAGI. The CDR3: CASSSLRGTGELFF. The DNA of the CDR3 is TGTGCCAGCAGTTCTCTCAGGGGCACCGGGGAGCTGTTTTTT.

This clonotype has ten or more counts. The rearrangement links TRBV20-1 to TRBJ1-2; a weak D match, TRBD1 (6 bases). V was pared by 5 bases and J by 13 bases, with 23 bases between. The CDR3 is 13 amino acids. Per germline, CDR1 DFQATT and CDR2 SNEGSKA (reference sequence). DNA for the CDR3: TGCAGTGCTCGGATGGACGGTTCGTTAGGGGGCACCTTC. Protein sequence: CSARMDGSLGGTF.

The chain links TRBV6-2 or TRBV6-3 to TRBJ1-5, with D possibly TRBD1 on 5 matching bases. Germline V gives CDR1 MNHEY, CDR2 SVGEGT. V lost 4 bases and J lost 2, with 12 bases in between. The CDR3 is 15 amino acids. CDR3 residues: CASSWRRGGNQPQHF. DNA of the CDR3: TGTGCCAGCAGTTGGCGACGAGGGGGCAATCAGCCCCAGCATTTT.

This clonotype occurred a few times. In DNA form, the CDR3 reads TGTGCCAGCAGTTCCGCAGCCCAAACGGAGACCCAGTACTTC. It encodes CASSSAAQTETQYF. The V and J genes are TRBV28 and TRBJ2-5; D uncertain. Germline-derived CDR1 and CDR2 are MDHEN and SYDVKM. The V and J ends lost 4 bases and 5 bases respectively, with 14 bases between them. The CDR3 totals 14 residues. The full variable domain, completed using reference TRBV28 and TRBJ2-5, is DVKVTQSSRYLVKRTGEKVFLECVQDMDHENMFWYRQDPGLGLRLIYFSYDVKMKEKGDIPEGYSVSREKKERFSLILESASTNQTSMYLCASSSAAQTETQYFGPGTRLLVL.

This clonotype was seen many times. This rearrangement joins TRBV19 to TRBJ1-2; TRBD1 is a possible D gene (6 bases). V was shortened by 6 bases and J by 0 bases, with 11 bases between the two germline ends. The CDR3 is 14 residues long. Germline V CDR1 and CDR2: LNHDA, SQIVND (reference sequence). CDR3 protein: CASSAQGTNYGYTF. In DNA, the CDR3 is TGTGCCAGTAGCGCCCAGGGGACTAACTATGGCTACACCTTC.

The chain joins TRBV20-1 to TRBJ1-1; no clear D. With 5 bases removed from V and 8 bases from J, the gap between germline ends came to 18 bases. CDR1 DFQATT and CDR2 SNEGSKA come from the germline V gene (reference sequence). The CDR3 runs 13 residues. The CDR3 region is CSADSSPRPEAFF. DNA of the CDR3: TGCAGTGCTGATTCTTCGCCCCGGCCCGAAGCTTTCTTT.

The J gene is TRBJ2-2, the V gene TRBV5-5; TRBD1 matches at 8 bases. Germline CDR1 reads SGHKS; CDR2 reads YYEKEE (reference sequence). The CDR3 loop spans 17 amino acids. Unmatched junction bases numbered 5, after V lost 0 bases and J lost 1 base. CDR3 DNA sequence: TGTGCCAGCAGCTTGGGAGACGGGACAGGGAACACCGGGGAGCTGTTTTTT. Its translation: CASSLGDGTGNTGELFF.

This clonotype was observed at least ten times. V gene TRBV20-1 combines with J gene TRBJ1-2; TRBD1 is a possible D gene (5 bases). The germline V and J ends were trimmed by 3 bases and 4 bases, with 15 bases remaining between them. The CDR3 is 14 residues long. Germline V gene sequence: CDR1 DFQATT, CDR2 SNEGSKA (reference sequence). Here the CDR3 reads CSASPDSVTYGYTF. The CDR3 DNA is TGCAGTGCTAGTCCCGACAGTGTCACCTATGGCTACACCTTC.

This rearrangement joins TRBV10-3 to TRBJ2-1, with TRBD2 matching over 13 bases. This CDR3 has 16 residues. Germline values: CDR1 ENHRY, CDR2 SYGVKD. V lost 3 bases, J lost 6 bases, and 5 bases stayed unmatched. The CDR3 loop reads CAISESWTSGSNEQFF. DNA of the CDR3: TGTGCCATCAGTGAATCCTGGACTAGCGGGAGCAATGAGCAGTTCTTC.

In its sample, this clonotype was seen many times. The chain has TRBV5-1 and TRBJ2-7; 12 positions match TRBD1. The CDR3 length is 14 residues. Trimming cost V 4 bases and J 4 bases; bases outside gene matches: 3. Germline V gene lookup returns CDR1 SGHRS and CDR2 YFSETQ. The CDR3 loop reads CASSGTGGGYEQYF. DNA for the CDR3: TGCGCCAGCAGCGGGACAGGGGGCGGGTACGAGCAGTACTTC.

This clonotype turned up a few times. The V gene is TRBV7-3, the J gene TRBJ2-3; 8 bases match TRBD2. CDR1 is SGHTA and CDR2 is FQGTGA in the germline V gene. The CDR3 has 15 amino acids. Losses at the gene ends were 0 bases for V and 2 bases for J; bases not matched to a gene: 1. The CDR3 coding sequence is TGTGCCAGCAGCTTAACTAGCGGGAACACAGATACGCAGTATTTT. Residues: CASSLTSGNTDTQYF.

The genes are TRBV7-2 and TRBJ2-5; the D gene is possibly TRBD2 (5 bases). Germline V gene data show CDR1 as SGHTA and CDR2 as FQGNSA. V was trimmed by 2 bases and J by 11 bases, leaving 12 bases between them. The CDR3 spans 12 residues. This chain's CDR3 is CASSLLANEQYF. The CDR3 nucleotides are TGTGCCAGCAGCTTACTAGCTAATGAGCAGTACTTC.

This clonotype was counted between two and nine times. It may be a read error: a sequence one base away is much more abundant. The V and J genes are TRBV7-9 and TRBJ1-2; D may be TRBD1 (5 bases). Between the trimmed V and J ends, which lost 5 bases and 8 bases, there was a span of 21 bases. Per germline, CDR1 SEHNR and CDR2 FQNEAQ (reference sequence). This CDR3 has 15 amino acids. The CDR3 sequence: CASSPTGLERRGYTF. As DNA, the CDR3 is TGTGCCAGCAGCCCGACGGGACTGGAGCGGAGAGGCTACACCTTC.

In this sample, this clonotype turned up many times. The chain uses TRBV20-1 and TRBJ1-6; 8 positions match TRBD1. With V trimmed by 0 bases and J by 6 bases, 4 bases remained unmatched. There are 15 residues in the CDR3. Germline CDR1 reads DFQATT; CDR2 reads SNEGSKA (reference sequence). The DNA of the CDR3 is TGCAGTGCTAGAGAGACAGGGGTGCGTAATTCACCCCTCCACTTT. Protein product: CSARETGVRNSPLHF.

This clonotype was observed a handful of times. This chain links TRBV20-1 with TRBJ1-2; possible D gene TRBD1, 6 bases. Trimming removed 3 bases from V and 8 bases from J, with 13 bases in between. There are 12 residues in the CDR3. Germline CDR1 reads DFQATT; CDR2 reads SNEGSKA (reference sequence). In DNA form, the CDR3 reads TGCAGTGCTAGGGGGGGGCCTGGGGGCTACACCTTC. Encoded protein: CSARGGPGGYTF.

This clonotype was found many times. The CDR3 DNA reads as TGCAGTGCTAGAGATAGCGCGGCTAGCGGGGGGGAGGATACGCAGTATTTT. Translated: CSARDSAASGGEDTQYF. The rearrangement joins TRBV20-1 to TRBJ2-3, with 12 nucleotides matching TRBD2. CDR1 and CDR2 from the germline V gene are DFQATT and SNEGSKA (reference sequence). The CDR3 contains 17 residues. V was clipped by 0 bases and J by 6 bases; unmatched bases: 10.

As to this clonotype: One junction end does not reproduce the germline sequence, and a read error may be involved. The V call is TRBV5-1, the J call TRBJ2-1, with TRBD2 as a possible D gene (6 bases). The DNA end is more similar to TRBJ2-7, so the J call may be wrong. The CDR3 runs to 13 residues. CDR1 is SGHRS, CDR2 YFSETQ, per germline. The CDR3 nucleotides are TGCGCCTGCAGACGGGACTCCTACTACGAGCAGTACTTC. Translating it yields CACRRDSYYEQYF.

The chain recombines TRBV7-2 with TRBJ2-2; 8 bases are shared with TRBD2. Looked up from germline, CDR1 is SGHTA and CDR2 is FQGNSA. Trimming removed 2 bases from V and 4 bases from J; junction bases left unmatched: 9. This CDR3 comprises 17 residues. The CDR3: CASSLRGRGAITGELFF. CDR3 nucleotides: TGTGCCAGCAGCTTACGGGGGCGGGGGGCGATCACCGGGGAGCTGTTTTTT.

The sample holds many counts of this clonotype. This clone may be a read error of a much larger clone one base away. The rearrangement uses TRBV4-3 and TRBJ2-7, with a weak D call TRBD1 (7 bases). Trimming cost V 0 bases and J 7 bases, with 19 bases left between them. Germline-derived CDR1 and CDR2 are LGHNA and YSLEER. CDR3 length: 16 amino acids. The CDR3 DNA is TGCGCCAGCAGCCAAGATCGTGCAGGGGGGAACAATGAGCAGTACTTC. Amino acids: CASSQDRAGGNNEQYF.

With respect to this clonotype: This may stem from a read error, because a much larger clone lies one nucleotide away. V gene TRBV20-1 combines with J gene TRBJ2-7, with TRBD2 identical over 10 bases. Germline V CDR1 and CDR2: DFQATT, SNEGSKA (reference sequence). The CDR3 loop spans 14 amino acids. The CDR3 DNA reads TGCAGTGCTAGATTTAGCGGGGGGACCCTCGAGCGGTACTTC. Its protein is CSARFSGGTLERYF.

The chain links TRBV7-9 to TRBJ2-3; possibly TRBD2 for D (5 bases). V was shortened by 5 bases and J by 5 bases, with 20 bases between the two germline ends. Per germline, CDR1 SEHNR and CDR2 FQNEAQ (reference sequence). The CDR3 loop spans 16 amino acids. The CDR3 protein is CASSPLAGPGKDTQYF. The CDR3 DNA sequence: TGTGCCAGCAGCCCCCTAGCCGGTCCCGGGAAAGATACGCAGTATTTT.

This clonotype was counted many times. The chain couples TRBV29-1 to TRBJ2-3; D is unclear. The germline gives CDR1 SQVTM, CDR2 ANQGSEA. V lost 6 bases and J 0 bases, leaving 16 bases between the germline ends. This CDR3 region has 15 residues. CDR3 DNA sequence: TGCAGCGTCACTATCATCGCTTCGAGCACAGATACGCAGTATTTT. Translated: CSVTIIASSTDTQYF.

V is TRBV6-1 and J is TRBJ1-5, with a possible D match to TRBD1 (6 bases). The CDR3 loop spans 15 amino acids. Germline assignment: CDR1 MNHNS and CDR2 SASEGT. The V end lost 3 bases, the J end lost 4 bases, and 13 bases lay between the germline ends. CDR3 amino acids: CASSDRGQGNQPQHF. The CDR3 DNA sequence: TGTGCCAGCAGTGATAGGGGTCAGGGGAATCAGCCCCAGCATTTT.